This entry concerns a single T cell receptor (beta chain). The sample belongs to a study of blood T cell repertoires in COVID-19. The method was immunoSEQ multiplex PCR; TCRdb's version includes in-frame clones alone and lacks a portion of them. The sample lists about 150,000 clones; around 83% were seen once. The sequence came from a woman aged 45-60 years with acute or convalescent COVID-19. Sequences were obtained from peripheral blood.

Here the CDR3 DNA reads TGTGCCAGCAGCCCCCCCTTCAGACAGGGAATCAATCAGCCCCAGCATTTT. Protein: CASSPPFRQGINQPQHF. The gene calls are TRBV7-2 and TRBJ1-5; 7 positions match TRBD1. The junction had 13 bases not matched to a gene; V was cut back by 5 bases and J by 3 bases. The CDR3 consists of 17 residues. Germline V gives CDR1 SGHTA, CDR2 FQGNSA.